A single sample is the source of the 3 T cell receptor beta chains below, sequenced in a study of tumor-infiltrating lymphocytes in primary liver carcinoma. Making TCR beta cDNA involved around 500 ng total RNA and a constant-region primer. Researchers made the TCR beta libraries by running three nested multiplex PCR rounds with slightly modified ARM-PCR. A C-beta reverse primer was combined with TRBV1-TRBV30 forward primers in the first two PCR rounds, and each round had roughly 9 cycles. MiXCR, run by TCRdb on the multiplex PCR reads, gives a single entry per CDR3 protein. The table has approximately 310,000 distinct CDR3 sequences, 60% to 80% seen once. Blood RNA was derived from unsorted whole blood, and germline DNA was extracted too. The sample taken for sequencing was peripheral blood. All receptors come from a man aged 35-49 years with primary liver carcinoma and hepatitis B virus infection.

Comments on this clonotype: This may stem from a read error, because a much larger clone lies one nucleotide away. Because the CDR3 is missing its conserved closing phenylalanine or tryptophan, this is likely a read error. DNA for the CDR3: TGTGCCAGCAGCCACGGACAGGGGGCCACTGAAGCTTTCTTA. Its translation is CASSHGQGATEAFL. The J gene is TRBJ1-1, the V gene TRBV6-6, with 11 nucleotides matching TRBD1. This CDR3 is 14 amino acids long. Germline assignment: CDR1 MNHNY and CDR2 SVGAGI (reference sequence). J gave up 4 bases and V 6 bases, and 4 bases lay outside the gene matches.

Regarding this clonotype: A junction end diverges from the germline sequence, so it may reflect a read error. This chain uses TRBV7-8 with TRBJ2-3; TRBD2 agrees at 8 bases. The V gene's germline CDR1 is SGHVS and CDR2 FQNEAQ. The CDR3 sequence is 17 residues long. The CDR3 reads CASNLIGRAKNTDTQYF. The DNA for the CDR3 is TGTGCCAGCAACTTAATCGGGAGGGCGAAAAACACAGATACGCAGTATTTT.

Concerning this clonotype: No conserved phenylalanine or tryptophan ends this CDR3, so it is likely a read error. This chain links TRBV5-1 with TRBJ2-3; no definite D call. Germline V CDR1 and CDR2: SGHRS, YFSETQ. The CDR3 totals 14 residues. This chain's CDR3 is CASSLESPPDTQYL. CDR3 nucleotide sequence: TGTGCCAGCAGCTTGGAATCCCCCCCAGATACGCAGTATTTA.